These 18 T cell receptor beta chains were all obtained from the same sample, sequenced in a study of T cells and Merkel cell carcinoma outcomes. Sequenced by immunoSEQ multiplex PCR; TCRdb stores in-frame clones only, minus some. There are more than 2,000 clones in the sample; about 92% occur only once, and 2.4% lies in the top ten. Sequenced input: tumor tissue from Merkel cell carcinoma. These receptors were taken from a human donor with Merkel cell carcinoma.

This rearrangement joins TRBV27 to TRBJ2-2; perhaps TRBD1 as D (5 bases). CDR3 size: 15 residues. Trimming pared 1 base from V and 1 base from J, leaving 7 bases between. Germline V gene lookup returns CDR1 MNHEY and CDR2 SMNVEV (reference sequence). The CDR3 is CASSLFDRNTGELFF. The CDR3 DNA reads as TGTGCCAGCAGTTTATTCGACAGGAACACCGGGGAGCTGTTTTTT.

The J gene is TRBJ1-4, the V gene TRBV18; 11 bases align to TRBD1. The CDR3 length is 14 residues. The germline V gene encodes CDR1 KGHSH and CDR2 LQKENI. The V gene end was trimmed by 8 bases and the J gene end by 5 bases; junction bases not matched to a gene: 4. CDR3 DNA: TGTGCCAGCCGGACAGGGGGCTACAATGAAAAACTGTTTTTT. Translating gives CASRTGGYNEKLFF.

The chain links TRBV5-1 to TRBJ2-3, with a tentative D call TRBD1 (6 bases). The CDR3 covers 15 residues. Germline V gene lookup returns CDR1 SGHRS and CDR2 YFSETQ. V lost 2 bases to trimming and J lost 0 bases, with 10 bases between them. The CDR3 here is CASSLQGSSTDTQYF. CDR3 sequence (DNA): TGCGCCAGCAGCTTACAGGGTTCTAGCACAGATACGCAGTATTTT.

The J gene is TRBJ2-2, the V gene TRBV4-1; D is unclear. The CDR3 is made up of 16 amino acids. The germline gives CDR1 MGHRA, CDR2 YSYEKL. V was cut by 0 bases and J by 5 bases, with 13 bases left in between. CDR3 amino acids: CASSQEFLGGTGELFF. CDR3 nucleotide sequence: TGCGCCAGCAGCCAAGAGTTCCTTGGCGGTACCGGGGAGCTGTTTTTT.

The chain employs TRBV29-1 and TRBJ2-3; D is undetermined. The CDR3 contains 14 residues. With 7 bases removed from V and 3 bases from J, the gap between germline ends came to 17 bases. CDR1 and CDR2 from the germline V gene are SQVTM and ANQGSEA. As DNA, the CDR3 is TGCAGCGCCGCTGCTCAGAGCCGGACAGATACGCAGTATTTT. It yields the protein CSAAAQSRTDTQYF.

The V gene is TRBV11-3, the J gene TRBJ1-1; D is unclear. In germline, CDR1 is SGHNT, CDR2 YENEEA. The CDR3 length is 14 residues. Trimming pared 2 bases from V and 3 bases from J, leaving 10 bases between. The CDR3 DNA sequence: TGTGCCAGCAGCTTAACGGGAGAGGACACTGAAGCTTTCTTT. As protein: CASSLTGEDTEAFF. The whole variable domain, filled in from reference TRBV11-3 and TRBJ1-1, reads EAGVVQSPRYKIIEKKQPVAFWCNPISGHNTLYWYLQNLGQGPELLIRYENEEAVDDSQLPKDRFSAERLKGVDSTLKIQPAELGDSAVYLCASSLTGEDTEAFFGQGTRLTVV.

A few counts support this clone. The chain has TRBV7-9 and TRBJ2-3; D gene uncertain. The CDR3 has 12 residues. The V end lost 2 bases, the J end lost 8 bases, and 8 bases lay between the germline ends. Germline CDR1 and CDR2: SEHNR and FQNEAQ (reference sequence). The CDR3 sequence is CASSLSRFTQYF. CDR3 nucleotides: TGTGCCAGCAGCTTAAGTAGGTTTACGCAGTATTTT.

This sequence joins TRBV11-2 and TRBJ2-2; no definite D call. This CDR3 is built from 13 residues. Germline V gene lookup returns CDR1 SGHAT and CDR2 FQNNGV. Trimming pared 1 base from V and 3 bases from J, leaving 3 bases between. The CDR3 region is CASSLVDTGELFF. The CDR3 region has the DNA TGTGCCAGCAGCTTAGTAGACACCGGGGAGCTGTTTTTT. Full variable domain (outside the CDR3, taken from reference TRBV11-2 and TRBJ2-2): EAGVAQSPRYKIIEKRQSVAFWCNPISGHATLYWYQQILGQGPKLLIQFQNNGVVDDSQLPKDRFSAERLKGVDSTLKIQPAKLEDSAVYLCASSLVDTGELFFGEGSRLTVL.

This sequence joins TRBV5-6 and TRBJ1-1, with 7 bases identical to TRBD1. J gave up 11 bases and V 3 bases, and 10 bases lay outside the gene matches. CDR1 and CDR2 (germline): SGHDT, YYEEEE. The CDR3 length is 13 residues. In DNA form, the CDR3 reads TGTGCCAGCAGCTCCGGGACAGCCTTTAGGGCTTTCTTT. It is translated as CASSSGTAFRAFF. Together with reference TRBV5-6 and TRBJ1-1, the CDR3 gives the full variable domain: DAGVTQSPTHLIKTRGQQVTLRCSPKSGHDTVSWYQQALGQGPQFIFQYYEEEERQRGNFPDRFSGHQFPNYSSELNVNALLLGDSALYLCASSSGTAFRAFFGQGTRLTVV.

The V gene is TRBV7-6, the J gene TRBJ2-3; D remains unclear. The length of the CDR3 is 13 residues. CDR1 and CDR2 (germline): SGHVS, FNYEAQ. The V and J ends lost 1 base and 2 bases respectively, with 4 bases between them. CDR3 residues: CASSLVHTDTQYF. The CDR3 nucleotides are TGTGCCAGCAGCTTAGTGCACACAGATACGCAGTATTTT.

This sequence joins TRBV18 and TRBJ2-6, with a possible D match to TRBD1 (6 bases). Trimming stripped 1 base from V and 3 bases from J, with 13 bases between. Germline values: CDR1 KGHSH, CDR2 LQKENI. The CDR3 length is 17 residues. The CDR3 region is CASSPRLAGDGANVLTF. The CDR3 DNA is TGTGCCAGCTCACCACGGTTGGCAGGGGATGGGGCCAACGTCCTGACTTTC.

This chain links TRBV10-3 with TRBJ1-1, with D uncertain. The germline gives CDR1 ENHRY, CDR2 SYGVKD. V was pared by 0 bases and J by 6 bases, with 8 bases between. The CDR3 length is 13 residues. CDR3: CAISESIKAEAFF. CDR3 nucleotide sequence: TGTGCCATCAGTGAGTCGATTAAGGCTGAAGCTTTCTTT.

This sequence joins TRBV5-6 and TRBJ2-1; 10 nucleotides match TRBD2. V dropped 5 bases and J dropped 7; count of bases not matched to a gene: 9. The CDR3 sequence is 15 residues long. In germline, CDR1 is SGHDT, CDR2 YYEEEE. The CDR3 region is CASSGAGGLGNEQFF. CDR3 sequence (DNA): TGTGCCAGCAGTGGAGCGGGGGGGCTTGGAAATGAGCAGTTCTTC.

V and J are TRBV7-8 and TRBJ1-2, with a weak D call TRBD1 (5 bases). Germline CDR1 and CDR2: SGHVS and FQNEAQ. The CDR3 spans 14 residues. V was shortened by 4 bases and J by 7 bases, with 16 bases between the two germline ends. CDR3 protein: CASSSILGEGGYTF. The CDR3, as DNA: TGTGCCAGCAGCTCGATTTTGGGGGAGGGTGGCTACACCTTC.

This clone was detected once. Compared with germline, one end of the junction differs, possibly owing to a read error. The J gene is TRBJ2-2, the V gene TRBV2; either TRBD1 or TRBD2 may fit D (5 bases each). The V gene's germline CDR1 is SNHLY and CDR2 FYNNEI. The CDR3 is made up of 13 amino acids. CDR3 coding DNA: TGTGCCAGCGGGACCCTCAACATCGGGGAGCTGTTTTTT. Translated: CASGTLNIGELFF.

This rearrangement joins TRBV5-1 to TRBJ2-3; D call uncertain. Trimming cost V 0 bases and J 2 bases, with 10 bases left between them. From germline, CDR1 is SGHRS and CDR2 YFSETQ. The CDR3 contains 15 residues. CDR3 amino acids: CASSLDGSYTDTQYF. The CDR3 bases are TGCGCCAGCAGCTTGGATGGATCCTACACAGATACGCAGTATTTT.

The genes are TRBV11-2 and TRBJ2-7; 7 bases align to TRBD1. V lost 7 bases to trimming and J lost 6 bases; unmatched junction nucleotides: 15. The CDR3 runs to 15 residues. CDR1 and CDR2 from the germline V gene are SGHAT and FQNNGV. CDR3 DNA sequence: TGTGCCAGCACAGAGGGGGCCACTATCTCGGGCGAGCAGTACTTC. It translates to CASTEGATISGEQYF.

The CDR3 nucleotides are TGTGCCAGCAGTTTACAGGAGAATTCACCCCTCCACTTT. Its protein is CASSLQENSPLHF. V is TRBV7-2 and J is TRBJ1-6; perhaps TRBD1 as D (5 bases). CDR1 is SGHTA and CDR2 is FQGNSA in the germline V gene. CDR3 size: 13 residues. Trimming pared 6 bases from V and 7 bases from J, leaving 10 bases between.